A selection of T cell receptor beta chains follows, all from one sample in a study of blood T cells in healthy people across ages. Using its own MiXCR run on the 5' RACE reads, TCRdb lists one record per CDR3 protein. This table holds more than 600,000 distinct CDR3 sequences, around 25% found once. These data are also associated with another study on T cells of mothers and their children.

What was sequenced was blood. These receptors were collected from a boy between 10 and 17 years old in good health. The CDR3 runs from the conserved cysteine through the conserved F or W. The D gene is left open where the match is weak. Size is omitted from some rows. Given values are once, few, many or a class for expanded clones.

j_call,clone_size,cdr3_length,v_call,d_call,cdr3_nt,cdr3_aa
TRBJ2-7,few,12,TRBV28,NA,TGTGCCAGCAGGCCTGACGGGTACGAGCAGTACTTC,CASRPDGYEQYF
TRBJ2-5,few,13,TRBV6-2/TRBV6-3,TRBD2,TGCGCCAGCAGTTCCGCCGACGTACTAGCGGTGGTCTTC,CASSSADVLAVVF
TRBJ2-7,few,15,TRBV28,NA,TGTGCCAGCAGTCACGGGGACTCCCGGTCCTACGAGCAGTACTTC,CASSHGDSRSYEQYF
TRBJ2-7,few,14,TRBV20-1,NA,TGCAGTGCTCGCGTAGCGGTCAGCTCCTACGAGCAGTACTTC,CSARVAVSSYEQYF
TRBJ2-7,NA,16,TRBV7-2,NA,TGTGCCAGCAGCTTTTCCCTGGACAAGGGAACATACGAGCAGTACTTC,CASSFSLDKGTYEQYF
TRBJ2-5,few,14,TRBV6-2/TRBV6-3,NA,TGTGCCAGCAGTTACAGTCTAGTTCAAGAGACCCAGTACTTC,CASSYSLVQETQYF
TRBJ2-6,NA,18,TRBV7-8,NA,TGTGCCAGCAGCCGCGGGGGGACAGTAGTCTCTGGGGCCAAGGTCCTGACTTTC,CASSRGGTVVSGAKVLTF
TRBJ1-1,NA,12,TRBV29-1,NA,TGCAGCGCCCTCGTCTTGAACACTGAAGCTTTCTTT,CSALVLNTEAFF
TRBJ2-7,few,14,TRBV3-1,TRBD2,TGTGCCAGCAGCCAAGGGGCGGGAGAGTACGAGCAGTACTTC,CASSQGAGEYEQYF
TRBJ1-2,NA,14,TRBV20-1,TRBD1,TGCAGTGCTAGAGATGGGACAGGGGGATTTGGCTACACCTTC,CSARDGTGGFGYTF
TRBJ2-1,NA,16,TRBV24-1,TRBD2,TGTGCCACCAGTGACCCCGGGACTAGCTCGTACAATGAGCAGTTCTTC,CATSDPGTSSYNEQFF
TRBJ1-2,few,12,TRBV12-3/TRBV12-4,NA,TGTGCCAGCAGTCCATCCATATCCGGCTACACCTTC,CASSPSISGYTF
TRBJ2-5,many,13,TRBV7-9,TRBD2,TGTGCCAGCACTCTAGCGGGAGGGGAGACCCAGTACTTC,CASTLAGGETQYF
TRBJ1-5,NA,16,TRBV20-1,TRBD1,TGCAGTGCTAGTATCCTACAGGGGGTCGTAAATCAGCCCCAGCATTTT,CSASILQGVVNQPQHF
TRBJ1-4,NA,15,TRBV7-8,NA,TGTGCCAGCAGCTTCCCCCGGGGCAGGGAGGCAAAACTGTTTTTT,CASSFPRGREAKLFF
TRBJ1-4,few,14,TRBV5-1,NA,TGCGCCAGCAGCTTGGGCAGGAGGGGTGAAAAACTGTTTTTT,CASSLGRRGEKLFF
TRBJ2-1,NA,16,TRBV7-3,NA,TGTGCCAGCAGCTCTCCCATGGCGCGCGACTACAATGAGCAGTTCTTC,CASSSPMARDYNEQFF
TRBJ2-2,few,15,TRBV12-3/TRBV12-4,TRBD1,TGTGCCAGCAGTTTTCTCCAGGGGGCGACCGGGGAGCTGTTTTTT,CASSFLQGATGELFF
TRBJ2-7,few,15,TRBV29-1,TRBD2,TGCAGCGTAGCCCATCCGGGAGGGGACCCCTACGAGCAGTACTTC,CSVAHPGGDPYEQYF
TRBJ2-1,NA,15,TRBV7-2,NA,TGTGCCAGCAACTTAGATAGGGCCACCTACAATGAGCAGTTCTTC,CASNLDRATYNEQFF
TRBJ2-1,NA,16,TRBV19,NA,TGTGCCAGTAGTCCCTCCGGATACAGCTCCTACAATGAGCAGTTCTTC,CASSPSGYSSYNEQFF
TRBJ1-4,NA,12,TRBV12-3/TRBV12-4,NA,TGTGCCAGCAGTTCCGGACAGTTAAAACTGTTTTTT,CASSSGQLKLFF
TRBJ1-6,NA,16,TRBV5-1,NA,TGCGCCAGCAGCTTGGCCGGACAGTCATATAATTCACCCCTCCACTTT,CASSLAGQSYNSPLHF
TRBJ2-2,NA,15,TRBV7-9,NA,TGTGCCAGCGGCAGGAAGTATCCTTCCACCGGGGAGCTGTTTTTT,CASGRKYPSTGELFF
TRBJ1-1,NA,12,TRBV5-1,TRBD1,TGCGCCAGCAGCGAGGGACAGACCGAAGCTTTCTTT,CASSEGQTEAFF
TRBJ2-5,NA,13,TRBV20-1,TRBD2,TGCAGTGCTAGAGTGGGGACTAGAGAGACCCAGTACTTC,CSARVGTRETQYF
TRBJ2-7,few,16,TRBV7-8,TRBD1,TGTGCCAGCAGTTCTAAAAGGACAGGGGCCGTCTACGAGCAGTACTTC,CASSSKRTGAVYEQYF
TRBJ2-1,NA,16,TRBV27,TRBD2,TGTGCCAGCAGTTTTATCGAGCGGGGAGGGTCAGATGAGCAGTTCTTC,CASSFIERGGSDEQFF
TRBJ1-4,NA,15,TRBV28,NA,TGTGCCAGCAGTTTAGGGGGGGGCATGGATGAAAAACTGTTTTTT,CASSLGGGMDEKLFF
TRBJ2-7,NA,17,TRBV6-2/TRBV6-3,NA,TGTGCCAGCAGTTATTTACGGGGCAGCACCCAAATCTACGAGCAGTACTTC,CASSYLRGSTQIYEQYF
TRBJ1-2,few,15,TRBV12-3/TRBV12-4,TRBD1,TGTGCCAGCAGTTTAGTGGGACAGGGGGTTGATGGCTACACCTTC,CASSLVGQGVDGYTF